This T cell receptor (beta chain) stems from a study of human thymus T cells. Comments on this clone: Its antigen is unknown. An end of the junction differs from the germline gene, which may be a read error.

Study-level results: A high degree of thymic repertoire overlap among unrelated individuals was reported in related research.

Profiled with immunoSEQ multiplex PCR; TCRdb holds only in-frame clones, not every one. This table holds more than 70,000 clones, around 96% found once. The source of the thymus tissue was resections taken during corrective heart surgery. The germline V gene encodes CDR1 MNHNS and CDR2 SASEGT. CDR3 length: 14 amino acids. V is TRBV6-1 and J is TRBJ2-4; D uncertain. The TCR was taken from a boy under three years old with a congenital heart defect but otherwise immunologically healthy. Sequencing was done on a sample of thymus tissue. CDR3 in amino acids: CASSEVSPKNIQYF. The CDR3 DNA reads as TGTGCCAGCAGTGAGGTCTCCCCCAAGAACATTCAGTACTTC.